Listed below are T cell receptor beta chains from one sample, sequenced in a study of shared clonotypes between healthy human individuals. Assay used: immunoSEQ multiplex PCR; TCRdb lists only in-frame clones, some missing. The table has roughly 500,000 clones, 76% seen once; the top ten hold 10% to 15%. Sequences were obtained from PBMCs. The source is a woman aged 35 to 49 in good health. Some clones in this sample may be carry-over from other donors' samples. The CDR3 runs from the conserved cysteine through the conserved F or W. D genes are given only for firm matches. Some rows have no size entry. The others give once, few or many, or a class for an expanded clone.

j_call clone_size v_call d_call cdr3_nt cdr3_aa
TRBJ2-5 NA TRBV29-1 NA TGCAGCGTTCGGAGGCGGGGCCTACAAGAGACCCAGTACTTC CSVRRRGLQETQYF
TRBJ2-7 NA TRBV5-1 TRBD2 TGCGCCAGCAGCTTGGTGGCTAGCGGGAGGACCACTCCTTACGAGCAGTACTTC CASSLVASGRTTPYEQYF
TRBJ2-7 NA TRBV19 NA TGTGCCAGTGGGCCTGGACTTCACTACGAGCAGTACTTC CASGPGLHYEQYF
TRBJ2-5 NA TRBV7-2 NA TGTGCCAGCAGCCCCGGACGGAGCCAAGAGACCCAGTACTTC CASSPGRSQETQYF
TRBJ1-5 NA TRBV6-1 NA TGTGCCAGCAGTCGGGACGAGTATCAGCCCCAGCATTTT CASSRDEYQPQHF
TRBJ2-3 NA TRBV19 TRBD2 TGTGCCAGTAGTTCAAGGACTAGCGGGAGGCCGTCAGATACGCAGTATTTT CASSSRTSGRPSDTQYF
TRBJ1-2 NA TRBV7-8 NA TGTGCCAGCAGCTCCCTCGGACGGGGACCTGGCTACACCTTC CASSSLGRGPGYTF
TRBJ1-1 NA TRBV27 NA TGTGCCAGCAGTTCCAACATGAACACTGAAGCTTTCTTT CASSSNMNTEAFF
TRBJ2-7 NA TRBV7-6 NA TGTGCCAGCAGCTCTTGGAACGAGCAGTACTTC CASSSWNEQYF
TRBJ2-7 NA TRBV28 NA TGTGCCAGCAGTATCCAGGCCTCCTACGAGCAGTACTTC CASSIQASYEQYF
TRBJ2-1 NA TRBV2 NA TGTGCCAGCAGTGAAGGGACAGCTACATATGAGCAGTTCTTC CASSEGTATYEQFF
TRBJ1-4 NA TRBV7-2 NA TGTGCCAGCAGCTTAGGGGGTAGGGGCGAAAAACTGTTTTTT CASSLGGRGEKLFF
TRBJ1-2 NA TRBV2 NA TGTGCCAGCAGTGAAGCTAACTATGGCTACACCTTC CASSEANYGYTF
TRBJ1-5 NA TRBV19 NA TGTGCCAGTAGTTTGGGGGGTGGGGTCAATCAGCCCCAGCATTTT CASSLGGGVNQPQHF
TRBJ2-7 few TRBV10-3 TRBD2 TGTGCCACCCGAAGCGGGAGCGCCTACGAGCAGTACTTC CATRSGSAYEQYF
TRBJ1-4 NA TRBV7-9 TRBD1 TGTGCCAGCAGCTTGGGGACAGGGGCGGAAAAACTGTTTTTT CASSLGTGAEKLFF
TRBJ1-5 NA TRBV29-1 NA TGCAGCGTTGGGGGAGGGATGAATCAGCCCCAGCATTTT CSVGGGMNQPQHF
TRBJ2-7 NA TRBV4-1 TRBD1 TGCGCCAGCAGCCAAGAAGGATTGGGGACAGGGGGCCCCTACGAGCAGTACTTC CASSQEGLGTGGPYEQYF
TRBJ2-3 many TRBV11-2 TRBD2 TGTGCCAGCAGCTTAATTAGCGGGAGAGATACGCAGTATTTT CASSLISGRDTQYF
TRBJ2-6 once TRBV27 NA TGTGCCAGCAGTTACCTAGGGGGTACTGGGGCCAACGTCCTGACTTTC CASSYLGGTGANVLTF
TRBJ2-7 once TRBV5-1 TRBD1 TGCGCCAGCAGCTTGGCCCTCGGGACAGTCTCCTACGAGCAGTACTTC CASSLALGTVSYEQYF
TRBJ1-5 NA TRBV30 TRBD1 TGTGCCTGGAGCCGCTCCGGGACAGGGGGTTATAGCAATCAGCCCCAGCATTTT CAWSRSGTGGYSNQPQHF
TRBJ1-1 NA TRBV30 NA TGTGCCTGGAGGAGGTGGGACGGCACTGAAGCTTTCTTT CAWRRWDGTEAFF
TRBJ2-7 few TRBV19 TRBD1 TGTGCCAGTAGTATCTTGGGACAGACAACCTACGAGCAGTACTTC CASSILGQTTYEQYF
TRBJ1-5 many TRBV6-5 NA TGTGCCAGCGGAAGGCACAATCAGCCCCAGCATTTT CASGRHNQPQHF
TRBJ2-3 NA TRBV28 TRBD2 TGTGCCAGCAGTTTGGGAGCTAGCGGGCTCACAGATACGCAGTATTTT CASSLGASGLTDTQYF
TRBJ1-2 NA TRBV7-8 NA TGTGCCAGCAGCTTAGCCCAGACTAACTATGGCTACACCTTC CASSLAQTNYGYTF
TRBJ2-1 NA TRBV7-9 NA TGTGCCAGCAGCTTAACTGACCAGAATGAGCAGTTCTTC CASSLTDQNEQFF
TRBJ2-7 NA TRBV7-9 NA TGTGCCAGCAGCCTGGACGGGCCCTACGAGCAGTACTTC CASSLDGPYEQYF
TRBJ2-7 NA TRBV19 TRBD1 TGTGCCAGTAGTATCCGGACAGGGGGGTGGTACGAGCAGTACTTC CASSIRTGGWYEQYF
TRBJ2-1 once TRBV4-2 NA TGTGCCAGCAGCCAATCGGGGAGCGCCGCCTTGGTGGATGAGCAGTTCTTC CASSQSGSAALVDEQFF
TRBJ2-2 once TRBV29-1 NA TGCAGCGTTGTCTCTACCGGCACCGGGGAGCTGTTTTTT CSVVSTGTGELFF
TRBJ2-2 NA TRBV7-9 NA TGTGCCAGCAGCCCAACAGGAATTAACACCGGGGAGCTGTTTTTT CASSPTGINTGELFF
TRBJ1-5 many TRBV2 NA TGTGCCAGCAGCGTACAGGGTTTGGCGCAGCCCCAGCATTTT CASSVQGLAQPQHF
TRBJ2-7 NA TRBV28 NA TGTGCCAGCAGAACTAGCTTTCACCACGAGCAGTACTTC CASRTSFHHEQYF
TRBJ2-5 NA TRBV7-9 NA TGTGCCAGCAGCGGCCGATTTCACCAGTACTTC CASSGRFHQYF
TRBJ2-3 NA TRBV4-2 TRBD2 TGTGCCAGCAGCCAAGAAAGCGGAGGTAGCGGGAGCACAGATACGCAGTATTTT CASSQESGGSGSTDTQYF
TRBJ2-5 once TRBV30 NA TGTGCCTGGGCCCACCAAGAGACCCAGTACTTC CAWAHQETQYF
TRBJ2-5 once TRBV19 TRBD2 TGTGCCAGTAGTCCACCCGGGACTACCCAAGAGACCCAGTACTTC CASSPPGTTQETQYF
TRBJ2-3 NA TRBV29-1 TRBD2 TGCAGCGGCCGGGGACTAGGGGATTGGGATACGCAGTATTTT CSGRGLGDWDTQYF
TRBJ2-7 NA TRBV28 TRBD2 TGTGCCAGCACCACTACACTAGCGGGAAACTACGAGCAGTACTTC CASTTTLAGNYEQYF
TRBJ2-7 NA TRBV11-2 NA TGTGCCAGCAGCTTCGGACTGGAGGGCTACTACGAGCAGTACTTC CASSFGLEGYYEQYF
TRBJ1-2 many TRBV6-1 NA TGTGCCAGCAGTGAACGGGCAGGGACCTATGGCTACACCTTC CASSERAGTYGYTF
TRBJ2-5 few TRBV4-1 TRBD2 TGCGCCAGCAGCCGATCGGGACTAGCGGATTTCCATAGGGAGACCCAGTACTTC CASSRSGLADFHRETQYF
TRBJ2-2 NA TRBV6-1 TRBD2 TGTGCCAGCAGTGAACTAGCGGGAGCAAGGAACACCGGGGAGCTGTTTTTT CASSELAGARNTGELFF
TRBJ2-1 once TRBV27 NA TGTGCCAGCAGTTCCAGGGAACACAATGAGCAGTTCTTC CASSSREHNEQFF
TRBJ2-1 NA TRBV28 NA TGTGCCAGCAGTCCATATCCCCTGGGCCGAGCTGAACACAATGAGCAGTTCTTC CASSPYPLGRAEHNEQFF